The next 24 T cell receptor beta chains were all read from a single sample in a study of T cell responses to AZD1222 COVID-19 vaccine. The protocol was immunoSEQ multiplex PCR, while the TCRdb copy is restricted to in-frame clones and leaves out a portion. This table holds approximately 110,000 clones, approximately 90% found once. The specimen was peripheral blood, collected on day 0 of AZD1222 vaccination. The receptor source for this set is an adult in good health.

This sequence joins TRBV5-4 and TRBJ2-2; the match to TRBD1 covers 7 bases. This CDR3 has 15 amino acids. Germline V gene lookup returns CDR1 SGHNT and CDR2 YYREEE (reference sequence). The V segment lost 4 bases and the J segment 1 base; nucleotides outside the gene matches: 4. The CDR3 loop reads CASSQGQMNTGELFF. The CDR3 coding sequence is TGTGCCAGCAGCCAGGGACAGATGAACACCGGGGAGCTGTTTTTT. Together with reference TRBV5-4 and TRBJ2-2, the CDR3 gives the full variable domain: ETGVTQSPTHLIKTRGQQVTLRCSSQSGHNTVSWYQQALGQGPQFIFQYYREEENGRGNFPPRFSGLQFPNYSSELNVNALELDDSALYLCASSQGQMNTGELFFGEGSRLTVL.

This clone was found many times. This chain uses TRBV9 with TRBJ1-2; D gene ambiguous. Trimming removed 0 bases at V and 5 bases at J, with 8 bases between. CDR1 is SGDLS, CDR2 YYNGEE, per germline. The CDR3 is 13 residues long. CDR3 region: CASSVGADYGYTF. CDR3 DNA: TGTGCCAGCAGCGTAGGGGCAGATTATGGCTACACCTTC.

V is TRBV11-3 and J is TRBJ1-4; D uncertain. Trimming left V 1 base short and J 0 bases short, with 12 bases between. Per germline, CDR1 SGHNT and CDR2 YENEEA. CDR3 length: 17 residues. The CDR3 DNA reads TGTGCCAGCAGCTTAGTTGTAATTCCTGCAACTAATGAAAAACTGTTTTTT. It yields the protein CASSLVVIPATNEKLFF.

CDR3 sequence reads: CASKKGLGKDNEQFF. In DNA form, the CDR3 reads TGTGCCAGCAAAAAGGGGTTGGGGAAGGACAATGAGCAGTTCTTC. This chain connects TRBV3-1 (or the pseudogene TRBV3-2) to TRBJ2-1; TRBD1 might be the D (5 bases). The CDR3 covers 15 residues. V lost 7 bases to trimming and J lost 5 bases, with 18 bases between them. Germline V gene sequence: CDR1 LGHDT, CDR2 YNNKEL (reference sequence).

This clone has only one observation. Relative to the germline gene, one junction end is altered; a read error may explain this. The gene calls are TRBV5-1 and TRBJ2-2; 9 bases fit TRBD1. There are 14 residues in the CDR3. Germline-derived CDR1 and CDR2 are SGHRS and YFSETQ. The CDR3: CASSLGQGAGELFF. The CDR3 DNA is TGCGCCAGCAGTTTGGGACAGGGAGCCGGGGAGCTGTTTTTT. Based on the CDR3 plus reference TRBV5-1 and TRBJ2-2, the full variable domain is KAGVTQTPRYLIKTRGQQVTLSCSPISGHRSVSWYQQTPGQGLQFLFEYFSETQRNKGNFPGRFSGRQFSNSRSEMNVSTLELGDSALYLCASSLGQGAGELFFGEGSRLTVL.

The chain joins TRBV18 to TRBJ1-1; 11 bases map to TRBD1. The V segment lost 6 bases and the J segment 5 bases; nucleotides outside the gene matches: 2. Germline CDR1 is KGHSH and CDR2 is LQKENI. The length of the CDR3 is 13 residues. CDR3 sequence reads: CASSGTGGTEAFF. Here the CDR3 DNA reads TGTGCCAGCTCCGGGACAGGGGGAACTGAAGCTTTCTTT.

CDR3 sequence: CASSLREGPLYF. CDR3 bases: TGTGCCAGCAGCCTAAGGGAGGGACCCCTATACTTC. The V and J genes are TRBV4-2 and TRBJ2-7; 7 bases match TRBD2. With V trimmed by 4 bases and J by 13 bases, 10 bases remained unmatched. The CDR3 spans 12 residues. In germline, CDR1 is LGHNA, CDR2 YNFKEQ.

The chain uses TRBV6-1 and TRBJ2-3; D unclear. The CDR3 is made up of 14 amino acids. V was trimmed by 3 bases and J by 0 bases, leaving 7 bases between them. CDR1 MNHNS and CDR2 SASEGT come from the germline V gene. DNA for the CDR3: TGTGCCAGCAGTGAGCTCACTAGCACAGATACGCAGTATTTT. This sequence encodes CASSELTSTDTQYF.

This clone was picked up one time. The rearrangement links TRBV18 to TRBJ2-7, with 8 bases matching TRBD1. Germline CDR1 KGHSH, CDR2 LQKENI. The CDR3 loop spans 12 amino acids. V shed 4 bases and J 5 bases; nucleotides not matched to a gene: 1. The CDR3 DNA reads TGTGCCAGCTCACTGGACAGGGACGAGCAGTACTTC. The encoded protein is CASSLDRDEQYF.

The chain joins TRBV28 to TRBJ2-7; TRBD2 matches at 7 bases. Germline CDR1 MDHEN, CDR2 SYDVKM. CDR3 length: 14 amino acids. Trimming at V came to 3 bases and at J to 2 bases, leaving 4 bases not matched to a gene. This CDR3 is CASSFFGRPYEQYF. CDR3 DNA sequence: TGTGCCAGCAGTTTTTTCGGGAGGCCCTACGAGCAGTACTTC.

The genes are TRBV7-2 and TRBJ2-7; 13 bases line up with TRBD2. The CDR3 runs to 15 residues. The V gene end was trimmed by 1 base and the J gene end by 13 bases; junction bases not matched to a gene: 10. Germline V gene data show CDR1 as SGHTA and CDR2 as FQGNSA. The CDR3 sequence is CASSLGTSGRARGYF. The CDR3 bases are TGTGCCAGCAGCTTAGGCACTAGCGGGAGGGCCCGGGGATACTTC.

This chain links TRBV6-5 with TRBJ1-1; perhaps TRBD1 as D (6 bases). The CDR3 covers 14 residues. Trimming shortened V by 10 bases and J by 2 bases, and 17 bases separated the two germline ends. Germline CDR1 is MNHEY and CDR2 is SVGAGI. The CDR3 reads CATRFGGGNTEAFF. DNA for the CDR3: TGTGCCACACGATTTGGGGGGGGCAACACTGAAGCTTTCTTT.

This clone was picked up one time. This sequence joins TRBV7-2 and TRBJ2-1, with D uncertain. V shed 1 base and J shed 8 bases, with 6 bases lying between them. The germline gives CDR1 SGHTA, CDR2 FQGNSA. This CDR3 is 12 amino acids long. The CDR3 is CASSLGGYEQFF. The CDR3, as DNA: TGTGCCAGCAGCTTAGGAGGTTATGAGCAGTTCTTC.

The chain employs TRBV19 and TRBJ2-3; TRBD2 aligns across 7 bases. The CDR3 sequence is 13 residues long. V was clipped by 9 bases and J by 2 bases; unmatched bases: 5. From germline, CDR1 is LNHDA and CDR2 SQIVND (reference sequence). The CDR3 DNA reads TGTGCCAGCCGCCGGGACTACACAGATACGCAGTATTTT. This sequence encodes CASRRDYTDTQYF.

V and J are TRBV4-1 and TRBJ2-3; the match to TRBD1 covers 10 bases. This CDR3 contains 15 residues. The V gene's germline CDR1 is MGHRA and CDR2 YSYEKL. After removal of 4 bases from V and 5 bases from J, the junction contained 6 bases not matched to a gene. The CDR3 protein is CASSPGQGPRDTQYF. In DNA, the CDR3 is TGCGCCAGCAGCCCGGGACAGGGGCCGCGAGATACGCAGTATTTT.

The chain has TRBV14 and TRBJ1-6; a weak D match, TRBD1 (5 bases). The length of the CDR3 is 16 residues. Trimming removed 3 bases at V and 10 bases at J, with 19 bases between. CDR1 and CDR2 from the germline V gene are SGHDN and FVKESK. The CDR3 protein is CASSHRAGGGRSPLHF. In DNA, the CDR3 is TGTGCCAGCAGCCACCGCGCGGGTGGGGGTCGCTCACCCCTCCACTTT.

The chain is built from TRBV7-2 and TRBJ1-4; D might be TRBD1 (6 bases). Germline CDR1 is SGHTA and CDR2 is FQGNSA. The CDR3 covers 14 residues. Trimming removed 6 bases at V and 4 bases at J, with 12 bases between. The CDR3 loop reads CASRTGDNNEKLFF. Here the CDR3 DNA reads TGTGCCAGCAGAACCGGGGACAATAATGAAAAACTGTTTTTT.

This rearrangement joins TRBV19 to TRBJ2-7; D gene unclear. V lost 5 bases, J lost 5 bases, and 7 bases lay in between. The CDR3 is made up of 11 amino acids. Per the germline V gene, CDR1 is LNHDA and CDR2 is SQIVND (reference sequence). CDR3 coding DNA: TGTGCCAGTAGTGTCCGGAACGAGCAGTACTTC. Translation gives CASSVRNEQYF.

This clone is a singleton in its sample. The rearrangement joins TRBV28 to TRBJ2-2; 7 bases fit TRBD1. This CDR3 is built from 15 residues. The ends lost 7 bases at V and 6 bases at J; junction bases unmatched: 11. Per the germline V gene, CDR1 is MDHEN and CDR2 is SYDVKM. CDR3 nucleotide sequence: TGTGCCAGCAAGTTTGAAGGGGGCATTCCCGGGGAGCTGTTTTTT. It codes for CASKFEGGIPGELFF.

This chain joins TRBV11-2 and TRBJ2-1; TRBD1 agrees at 8 bases. With 5 bases clipped from V and 2 bases from J, the junction kept 5 bases outside the gene matches. There are 15 residues in the CDR3. Per the germline V gene, CDR1 is SGHAT and CDR2 is FQNNGV. The CDR3 here is CASSPRQGTYNEQFF. DNA for the CDR3: TGTGCCAGCAGCCCAAGACAGGGGACCTACAATGAGCAGTTCTTC.

The chain links TRBV6-1 to TRBJ2-3, with TRBD1 matching over 8 bases. The CDR3 is 16 amino acids. With V trimmed by 4 bases and J by 0 bases, 6 bases remained unmatched. Germline loops: CDR1 MNHNS, CDR2 SASEGT. CDR3 bases: TGTGCCAGCAGTGGTGGACAGGGCGATAGCACAGATACGCAGTATTTT. It yields the protein CASSGGQGDSTDTQYF.

This clone has more than one count but fewer than ten. This CDR3 is also generated by other DNA sequences in the sample. This rearrangement joins TRBV30 to TRBJ2-3, with D uncertain. The length of the CDR3 is 12 residues. With 2 bases removed from V and 0 bases from J, the gap between germline ends came to 3 bases. Germline-derived CDR1 and CDR2 are GTSNPN and SVGIG (reference sequence). DNA of the CDR3: TGTGCCTGGAGTCGAAGCACAGATACGCAGTATTTT. Translation gives CAWSRSTDTQYF.

The V and J genes are TRBV27 and TRBJ1-1; weak D call: TRBD1 (5 bases). The germline V gene has CDR1 MNHEY and CDR2 SMNVEV (reference sequence). With 3 bases removed from V and 10 bases from J, the gap between germline ends came to 15 bases. The CDR3 contains 13 residues. DNA of the CDR3: TGTGCCAGCAGTTTGGTTCAGACCGGGGGAGCTTTCTTT. Translated, it gives CASSLVQTGGAFF.

The chain couples TRBV11-2 to TRBJ1-1; no firm D call. This CDR3 has 15 residues. The V gene lost 5 bases and the J gene lost 0 bases, with 13 bases spanning the gap. Germline V CDR1 and CDR2: SGHAT, FQNNGV. Here the CDR3 DNA reads TGTGCCAGCAGCCCGCAGCTGAGCTTGAACACTGAAGCTTTCTTT. Residues: CASSPQLSLNTEAFF.